This record looks at one T cell receptor (delta chain) sequence and its context. This DNA translates differently at residue 6 from the TCRdb protein, which is that of a much larger clone; a read error is likely, and the protein shown is the DNA's own translation. The sample originates from a study of γδ T cells in repeated Plasmodium falciparum infection. Background on the study: Malian gammadelta TCRs were studied during no-transmission periods and across acute malaria episodes.

Bulk repertoires came from Vgamma9/Vdelta2+ or Vdelta2-negative gammadelta T cells flow-sorted from PBMC. TCRdb processed the multiplex PCR reads again with the CATT caller. The top ten hold more than 9% of the sample, which has 93,000 or so delta-chain clones, 0.98% seen once. Losses at the gene ends were 0 bases for V and 1 base for J; bases not matched to a gene: 16. The CDR3 loop spans 19 amino acids. Germline-derived CDR1 and CDR2 are GEAIGNYY and EKD. Specimen: gamma-delta T cells from blood. This chain connects TRDV2 to TRDJ1; 7 bases align to TRDD3. As TCRdb names no J gene, one was assigned here on the basis of a DNA match to germline. This TCR was recovered from a pool of human donors (malaria-infected and uninfected, not separated). The CDR3 here is CACDTSVKIPDTLTDKLIF. The CDR3 DNA reads as TGTGCCTGTGACACCTCAGTAAAGATACCGGATACGCTCACCGATAAACTCATCTTT.